This T cell receptor beta chain was profiled in a study of blood T cell repertoires in COVID-19. In germline, CDR1 is SGHVS, CDR2 FNYEAQ. This CDR3 is 16 amino acids long. V gave up 5 bases and J gave up 0 bases, with 14 bases separating them. Only in-frame clones appear in the TCRdb table, and some are missing; sequencing was by immunoSEQ multiplex PCR. The profile shows 200,000 to 250,000 clones, 80% to 85% of them singletons. This receptor was obtained from a middle-aged woman who had recovered from COVID-19. The J gene is TRBJ1-3, the V gene TRBV7-6, with D possibly being TRBD1 (6 bases). The sequencing sample was made of PBMCs or T cells enriched from blood (not recorded which). CDR3 sequence (DNA): TGTGCCAGCAGCCCTCGGGGGGGACACTCTGGAAACACCATATATTTT. It codes for CASSPRGGHSGNTIYF.